These T cell receptor beta chains were read from a single sample in a study of cytomegalovirus exposure and HLA in healthy donors. The repertoire was sequenced with immunoSEQ multiplex PCR; TCRdb's copy has only in-frame clones and lacks some. Counted here are fewer than 90,000 clones, 75% to 80% occurring once; the ten biggest clones make up around 6%. The sequenced sample consisted of PBMCs. Receptors originate from a female donor in good health and CMV-seronegative. Both conserved end residues are part of each CDR3. The order of the fields is D gene, J gene, clone size, V gene, CDR3 DNA, CDR3 protein. D genes are given only for firm matches. Size is stated for part of the rows, as once, few or many counts, or as a class when the clone is expanded.

D: TRBD1; J: TRBJ2-7; size: .; V: TRBV5-4; DNA: TGTGCCAGCAGCCAACAGGGACAGGGGATTTACGAGCAGTACTTC; CDR3: CASSQQGQGIYEQYF
D: TRBD1; J: TRBJ2-7; size: .; V: TRBV5-1; DNA: TGCGCCAGCAGCCCTAACAGGGGGAAGTGGTCCTACGAGCAGTACTTC; CDR3: CASSPNRGKWSYEQYF
D: TRBD1; J: TRBJ1-1; size: .; V: TRBV19; DNA: TGTGCCAGTAGTATTGGGGGGACAGGGGCCCCCGAAGCTTTCTTT; CDR3: CASSIGGTGAPEAFF
D: .; J: TRBJ1-1; size: .; V: TRBV27; DNA: TGTGCCAGCACGAACGGGAACACTGAAGCTTTCTTT; CDR3: CASTNGNTEAFF
D: TRBD1; J: TRBJ1-5; size: .; V: TRBV6-1; DNA: TGTGCCAGCAGTGAATACGGGACAGGGGGGGATCAGCCCCAGCATTTT; CDR3: CASSEYGTGGDQPQHF
D: .; J: TRBJ1-1; size: few; V: TRBV5-6; DNA: TGTGCCAGCAGCTTGGGAGTGAACACTGAAGCTTTCTTT; CDR3: CASSLGVNTEAFF
D: TRBD1; J: TRBJ2-5; size: few; V: TRBV7-3; DNA: TGTGCCAGCAGCTTAACGGGGACAGGGAAGGGCCAAGAGACCCAGTACTTC; CDR3: CASSLTGTGKGQETQYF
D: .; J: TRBJ1-1; size: .; V: TRBV18; DNA: TGTGCCAGCTCACCTGGAGCGACGAACACTGAAGCTTTCTTT; CDR3: CASSPGATNTEAFF
D: .; J: TRBJ1-5; size: .; V: TRBV19; DNA: TGTGCCAGTAGTATCAGGGCCGATCAGCCCCAGCATTTT; CDR3: CASSIRADQPQHF
D: .; J: TRBJ1-1; size: .; V: TRBV2; DNA: TGTGCCAGCAGTGATAGGAGACAGTTGAACACTGAAGCTTTCTTT; CDR3: CASSDRRQLNTEAFF
D: TRBD1; J: TRBJ1-6; size: .; V: TRBV4-2; DNA: TGTGCCAGCAGCCAAGTACGGCAGGGGGGCTCACCCCTCCACTTT; CDR3: CASSQVRQGGSPLHF
D: TRBD1; J: TRBJ1-3; size: .; V: TRBV18; DNA: TGTGCCAGCTCACCGCTTCAGGGGACAGGGGGAAACACCATATATTTT; CDR3: CASSPLQGTGGNTIYF
D: .; J: TRBJ2-1; size: .; V: TRBV12-5; DNA: TGTGCTAGTGGTTTCGGGGGGCAGGGTGGCGAGCAGTTCTTC; CDR3: CASGFGGQGGEQFF
D: .; J: TRBJ1-4; size: once; V: TRBV9; DNA: TGTGCCAGCAGCGTAGGGCCTTTTGGTAATGAAAAACTGTTTTTT; CDR3: CASSVGPFGNEKLFF
D: .; J: TRBJ2-1; size: .; V: TRBV5-6; DNA: TGTGCCAGCAGCTTTTATGATGAGCAGTTCTTC; CDR3: CASSFYDEQFF
D: .; J: TRBJ1-5; size: medium-sized; V: TRBV6-1; DNA: TGTGCCAGCAGTGAAGGTGGCGGTAGCAATCAGCCCCAGCATTTT; CDR3: CASSEGGGSNQPQHF
D: TRBD1; J: TRBJ2-7; size: .; V: TRBV27; DNA: TGTGCCAGCAGTTCACCCACACAGGGGAATTATGAAGAGTACTTC; CDR3: CASSSPTQGNYEEYF
D: .; J: TRBJ2-7; size: once; V: TRBV7-9; DNA: TGTGCCAGCAGCTCATCCGGGACTTCCTACGAGCAGTACTTC; CDR3: CASSSSGTSYEQYF
D: TRBD2; J: TRBJ2-7; size: .; V: TRBV7-2; DNA: TGTGCCAGCAGCCGAAGAGTCGGTCTAGCGGACACCTACGAGCAGTACTTC; CDR3: CASSRRVGLADTYEQYF
D: TRBD1; J: TRBJ1-4; size: .; V: TRBV2; DNA: TGTGCCAGCAGGACAGGGGCGTCCCGTGAAAAACTGTTTTTT; CDR3: CASRTGASREKLFF
D: .; J: TRBJ1-1; size: .; V: TRBV11-3; DNA: TGTGCCAGCGCCGCTTCGGGGATGAACACTGAAGCTTTCTTT; CDR3: CASAASGMNTEAFF
D: TRBD1; J: TRBJ1-1; size: once; V: TRBV4-1; DNA: TGCGCCAGCAGCCAAGGGGGACAGGGGATGGTGAACACTGAAGCTTTCTTT; CDR3: CASSQGGQGMVNTEAFF
D: .; J: TRBJ2-7; size: .; V: TRBV2; DNA: TGTGCCAGCACCATCGACAGCTACGAGCAGTACTTC; CDR3: CASTIDSYEQYF
D: TRBD1; J: TRBJ1-2; size: .; V: TRBV2; DNA: TGTGCCAGCAGGGACAGGGATTATGGCTACACCTTC; CDR3: CASRDRDYGYTF
D: .; J: TRBJ1-6; size: .; V: TRBV5-8; DNA: TGTGCCAGCAGATCCCAGGGTTATTCACCCCTCCACTTT; CDR3: CASRSQGYSPLHF
D: .; J: TRBJ2-2; size: once; V: TRBV7-2; DNA: TGTGCCAGCAGCTTAGTCGGGTCCGGGGAGCTGTTTTTT; CDR3: CASSLVGSGELFF
D: TRBD2; J: TRBJ2-7; size: .; V: TRBV7-9; DNA: TGTGCCAGCAGCCCTCCGGGACTAGCGGGAGAGGAGGAGTACTTC; CDR3: CASSPPGLAGEEEYF
D: .; J: TRBJ1-2; size: .; V: TRBV19; DNA: TGTGCCAGTAGTCCCGGGTCCTATGGCTACACCTTC; CDR3: CASSPGSYGYTF
D: TRBD1; J: TRBJ1-6; size: .; V: TRBV19; DNA: TGTGCCACGGCGGACAGGCTGAGCTCCTATAATTCACCCCTCCACTTT; CDR3: CATADRLSSYNSPLHF
D: TRBD1; J: TRBJ2-7; size: .; V: TRBV7-3; DNA: TGTGCCAGCAGCTCCGGGACAGGCCCCTACGAGCAGTACTTC; CDR3: CASSSGTGPYEQYF
D: .; J: TRBJ1-4; size: .; V: TRBV7-8; DNA: TGTGCCAGCAGCTTCGGGAGGGGAAGTGAAAAACTGTTTTTT; CDR3: CASSFGRGSEKLFF
D: .; J: TRBJ2-7; size: once; V: TRBV28; DNA: TGTGCCAGCAGCCCCATATTAAGCGGCAGTCGCTCCTACGAGCAGTACTTC; CDR3: CASSPILSGSRSYEQYF
D: .; J: TRBJ2-1; size: .; V: TRBV10-1; DNA: TGCGCCAGCAGTCCCGGGGTAAGGGAGCAGTTCTTC; CDR3: CASSPGVREQFF
D: TRBD1; J: TRBJ2-2; size: .; V: TRBV19; DNA: TGTGCCAGTAGTCTATCCGGGACAGGGGTTCCCGGGGAGCTGTTTTTT; CDR3: CASSLSGTGVPGELFF
D: .; J: TRBJ2-2; size: .; V: TRBV5-1; DNA: TGCGCCAGCAGCTTGTCCCTAGCTCAGGACGGGGAGCTGTTTTTT; CDR3: CASSLSLAQDGELFF
D: TRBD2; J: TRBJ2-7; size: .; V: TRBV5-1; DNA: TGCGCCAGCAGCTACATAGCGGGAGACTCCTACGAGCAGTACTTC; CDR3: CASSYIAGDSYEQYF
D: TRBD1; J: TRBJ1-4; size: .; V: TRBV6-6; DNA: TGTGCCAGCAGTAAACGACAGGGCGCAACTAATGAAAAACTGTTTTTT; CDR3: CASSKRQGATNEKLFF
D: TRBD2; J: TRBJ2-1; size: .; V: TRBV28; DNA: TGTGCCAGCAGTTTACCTTCTAGCGGGCGGTATTCCTACAATGAGCAGTTCTTC; CDR3: CASSLPSSGRYSYNEQFF
D: TRBD2; J: TRBJ2-1; size: .; V: TRBV18; DNA: TGTGCCAGCTCACCACCCGGGACTAGCGTATACAATGAGCAGTTCTTC; CDR3: CASSPPGTSVYNEQFF
D: .; J: TRBJ1-2; size: .; V: TRBV28; DNA: TGTGCCAGTACGAACCTAGCTTGGCTTAACTATGGCTACACCTTC; CDR3: CASTNLAWLNYGYTF
D: .; J: TRBJ1-2; size: .; V: TRBV2; DNA: TGTGCCAGCCTTTTGGGGGGAGGCTATGGCTACACCTTC; CDR3: CASLLGGGYGYTF